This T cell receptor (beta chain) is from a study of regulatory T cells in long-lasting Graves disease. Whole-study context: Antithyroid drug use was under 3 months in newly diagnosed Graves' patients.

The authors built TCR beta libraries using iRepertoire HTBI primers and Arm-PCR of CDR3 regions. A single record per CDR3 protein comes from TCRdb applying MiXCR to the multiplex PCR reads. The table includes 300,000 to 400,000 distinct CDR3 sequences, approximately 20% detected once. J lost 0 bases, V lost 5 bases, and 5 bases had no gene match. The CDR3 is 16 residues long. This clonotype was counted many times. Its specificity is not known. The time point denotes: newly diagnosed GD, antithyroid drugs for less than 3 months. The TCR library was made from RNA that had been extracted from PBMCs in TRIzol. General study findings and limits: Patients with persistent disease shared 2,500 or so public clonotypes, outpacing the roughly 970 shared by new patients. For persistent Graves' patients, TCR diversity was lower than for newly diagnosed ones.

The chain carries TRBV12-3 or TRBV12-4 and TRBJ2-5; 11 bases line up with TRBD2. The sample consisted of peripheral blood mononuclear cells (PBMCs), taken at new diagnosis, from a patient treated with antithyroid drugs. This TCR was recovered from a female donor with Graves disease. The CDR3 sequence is CASSDGTSGHQETQYF. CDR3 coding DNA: TGTGCCAGCAGTGACGGGACTAGCGGCCACCAAGAGACCCAGTACTTC.